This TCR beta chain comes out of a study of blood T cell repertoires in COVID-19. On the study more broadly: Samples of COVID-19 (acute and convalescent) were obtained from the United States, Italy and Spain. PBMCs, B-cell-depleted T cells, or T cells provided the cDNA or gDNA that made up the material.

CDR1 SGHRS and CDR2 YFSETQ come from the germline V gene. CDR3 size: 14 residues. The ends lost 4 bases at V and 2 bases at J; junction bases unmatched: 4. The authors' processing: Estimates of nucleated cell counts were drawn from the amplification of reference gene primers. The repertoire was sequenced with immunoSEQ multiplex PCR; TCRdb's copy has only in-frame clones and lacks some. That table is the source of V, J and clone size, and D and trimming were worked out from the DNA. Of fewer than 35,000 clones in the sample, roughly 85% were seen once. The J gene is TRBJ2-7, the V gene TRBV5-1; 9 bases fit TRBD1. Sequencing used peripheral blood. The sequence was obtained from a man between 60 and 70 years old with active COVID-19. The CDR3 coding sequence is TGCGCCAGCAGCCGGGGACAGGGACCCTACGAGCAGTACTTC. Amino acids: CASSRGQGPYEQYF.